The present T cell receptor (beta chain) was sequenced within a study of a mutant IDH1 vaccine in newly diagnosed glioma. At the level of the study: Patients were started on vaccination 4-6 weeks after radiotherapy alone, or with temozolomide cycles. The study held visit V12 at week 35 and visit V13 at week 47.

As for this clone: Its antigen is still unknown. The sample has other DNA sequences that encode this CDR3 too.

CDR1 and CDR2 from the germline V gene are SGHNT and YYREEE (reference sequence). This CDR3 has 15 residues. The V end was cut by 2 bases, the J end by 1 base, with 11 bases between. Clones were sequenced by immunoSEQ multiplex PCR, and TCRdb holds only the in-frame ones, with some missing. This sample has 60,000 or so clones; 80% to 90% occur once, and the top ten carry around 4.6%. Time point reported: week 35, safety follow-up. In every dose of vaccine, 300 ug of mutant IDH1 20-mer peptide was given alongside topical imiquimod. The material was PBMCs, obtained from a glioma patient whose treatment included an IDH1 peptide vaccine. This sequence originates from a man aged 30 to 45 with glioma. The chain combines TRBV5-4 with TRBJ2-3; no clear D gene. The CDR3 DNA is TGTGCCAGCAGCTTAGCTGGGCCACGCACAGATACGCAGTATTTT. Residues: CASSLAGPRTDTQYF.